Listed here is a single T cell receptor beta chain. The target of this receptor is not known. The input lacks base qualities; no much larger clone sits a single base away. This sample is drawn from a study of cytomegalovirus exposure and HLA in healthy donors (dated by TCRdb to about 2017). Concerning the study at large: According to an earlier analysis of a few hundred of the donors, about 190 million T cells yielded approximately 120 million unique TCR beta sequences and about 300 Gb of sequence data. An early release covering 550 to 700 HLA-typed donors comprised approximately 290 gigabases of sequencing data and 85 million or so unique TCR sequences. The genetic ancestry cluster associated with self-reported Caucasian donors included 70% to 85% of the 350 to 500 genotyped donors. The aim of the study was to test whether cataloging public T cell receptors could identify signatures of past pathogen exposure. The study profiled the T cell repertoires of about 720 subjects by immunosequencing and related them to cytomegalovirus serostatus. A separate validation cohort of roughly 130 different subjects was used in addition to the approximately 700-subject first cohort. To predict cytomegalovirus infection status, the study brought together high-throughput TCR immunosequencing, statistical association of individual TCRs with disease status, and machine learning. A later analysis re-examined previously published TCR beta repertoires from roughly 650 donors and added high-resolution HLA genotyping to investigate patterns of TCR occurrence. In the later analysis, no new phenotypic data were used to find candidate immune exposures; instead, reliance was placed on TCR beta sequences and their occurrence across donors. To decide whether each TCR beta V gene segment behaved as functional or pseudogenic, an earlier analysis of approximately 590 of the donors relied on high-throughput TCR beta sequencing. Donor age, sex, ethnicity and CMV serostatus were compiled alongside the repertoire data. A later genetic analysis used genome-wide SNP genotypes for 398 of the 666 donors, treating that subset as a discovery cohort. All discovery cohort repertoires had been generated on a single sequencing platform. HLA typing covered class I and class II loci at four-digit resolution. Typing coverage varied by locus: roughly 629-630 donors for A, B, C, DRB1 and DQB1; roughly 510 for DQA1; around 610 for DPA1; roughly 450 for DPB1. Roughly 5 DR-DQ haplotypes were handled as single units for association and clustering, since linkage in the cohort was strong. Across 300 to 400 genotyped donors of the cohort, an average of roughly 200,000 unique TCR beta nucleotide sequences per donor were sequenced, and roughly 20% of those sequences were non-productive. What the work shows at the level of the full study, not this receptor alone: Across donors, most TCR sequences were observed very rarely, whereas some public TCRs were present in many individuals. In an earlier analysis of about 540 of the donors, most TCR beta V segments were observed in productive rearrangements about 87% or about 30% of the time, broadly matching IMGT annotations. In a later analysis, HLA-associated TCR beta chains showed more clonal expansion and lower generation probabilities than non-associated chains that were equally common. Because HLA typing was unavailable for some donors at each locus, only the typed subset was used in association tests. A further reported finding was that TCR beta sequences accurately predicted the HLA-A and HLA-B alleles for most subjects in the first cohort. The study gave a list of more than 150 TCR beta chains associated with cytomegalovirus. Because counts were too low, about 17 rarely observed V segments, including chromosome 9 orphons, were excluded from the earlier analysis of several hundred of the donors. According to a later analysis, parvovirus B19, influenza, CMV and Epstein-Barr virus appeared linked to several top co-occurrence clusters. An association between a missense DCLRE1C variant and V-gene and J-gene trimming of TCR beta chains was found in a later genetic analysis and replicated in an independent cohort. At a false discovery rate of 0.05, a later analysis linked about 16,000 TCR beta sequences to specific HLA alleles. According to a later analysis, most CMV-associated TCR beta chains appeared to be HLA-restricted, and the HLA associations seemed to be driven largely by CMV exposure. A later genetic analysis reported fewer N-insertions in productive TCRs among donors in an Asian-associated ancestry cluster than the roughly 650-donor mean. Linkage disequilibrium might explain the correlated functional status among segregating V segments, but an unknown experimental factor could not be ruled out. Assigning TCR associations to individual alleles was difficult when HLA alleles, especially DR and DQ, strongly co-occurred. According to the authors, the approach could potentially be generalized to other disease states and immunological phenotypes. This cohort had only TCR beta chains sequenced, and the lack of alpha or paired-chain data limited which features could be detected. In vitro tests confirmed that a few of the cytomegalovirus-associated TCR beta chains recognize cytomegalovirus antigens. According to a later analysis, TCR association rates differed among HLA loci, with DRB1 alleles showing the most associated TCRs and HLA-C alleles showing the fewest. Some IMGT-functional V segments, including TRBV6-2 and TRBV6-3, could not be told apart with the 87-base-pair reads, so those segments were excluded. The sequencing pipeline was judged likely to have produced a cluster of highly shared sequence variants as a technical artifact. Immune exposure information for the cohort was limited to CMV serostatus. In both the original and validation cohorts, the classifier was reported to diagnose cytomegalovirus status with high specificity and sensitivity. Presence/absence analyses assumed roughly uniform sequencing depth across donors, an assumption that may not hold.

The germline V gene provides CDR1 MGHRA and CDR2 YSYEKL. V is cut back by 1 base and J by 9 bases, with 6 bases in the junction unmatched. The CDR3 numbers 14 residues from cysteine through phenylalanine. Solely the CDR3 DNA is kept, with 42 bases framed from the first base. The library relied on the immunoSEQ multiplex PCR assay. The multiplex PCR relied on a mix of 60 forward primers for TCR Vbeta segments and 13 reverse primers for TCR Jbeta segments. The CDR3 region of rearranged TCR beta genes was amplified from genomic DNA by a multiplex PCR assay. The amplified TCR beta libraries were sequenced on the Illumina HiSeq System as 87-base-pair reads. Processing in the source paper ran as follows. Across the 700 or so repertoires, a later analysis counted approximately 75 million unique TCR beta chains, roughly 11 million of which were shared by at least two donors. Raw reads were error-corrected and collapsed into unique sequences by a nearest-neighbor algorithm in which closely related sequences were merged to remove PCR and sequencing errors. V, D and J gene segments were assigned by aligning CDR3 sequences to IMGT reference sequences. For a sequence to be retained, a match of at least six nucleotides to both a V gene segment and a J gene segment was required. A rearrangement counted as productive if the CDR3 had no stop codons and remained in frame with V and J, and every other rearrangement counted as non-productive. Following IMGT convention, CDR3 was defined as the stretch from the second conserved V-encoded cysteine to the conserved J-encoded phenylalanine. The earlier analysis of about 570 of the donors excluded any sequence lacking an unambiguous match to a single V gene segment. In an earlier analysis of some 590 of the donors, a V segment was called functional when productive rearrangements were above 56.7%, and segregating when the standard deviation between donors exceeded 5%. A statistical classification framework was built for diagnosing cytomegalovirus status from the catalog of TCR beta chain sequences. In a later analysis, TCR nucleotide sequences were compared against IMGT/GENE-DB human TR gene sequences so that V and J genes could be assigned. A later analysis assigned CDR3 sequences and most-parsimonious VDJ recombination scenarios with the TCRdist pipeline. In a later analysis, each TCR beta chain was defined by its CDR3 amino acid sequence together with its V-gene family, and reads without a unique V-gene family were excluded. To address suspected cross-contamination and a sequencing artifact, a later analysis removed around 600 highly shared, low-generation-probability nucleotide sequences. For each public chain, a later analysis derived a clonal expansion index from normalized ranks of inferred template counts within each repertoire. Generation probabilities in a later analysis came from a VDJ recombination model fitted to out-of-frame rearrangements, and those results were checked against IGoR. In a later analysis, TCR-TCR, TCR-HLA and TCR-CMV co-occurrence was scored with hypergeometric tests, and a repertoire-size bias correction was applied to TCR pairs. A later analysis estimated false discovery rates by permuting HLA or CMV assignments 20 times. In a later analysis, co-occurring TCRs were grouped using DBSCAN, with TCRdist sequence similarity added in when clustering inside HLA-allele-positive subsets. Repertoires with fewer than 30,000 or more than 120,000 public chains were left out of co-occurrence clustering, as were four to six repertoires with anomalous nucleotide sharing. Drawn from immuneACCESS, this table holds only the in-frame rearrangements with V and J called that TCRdb kept. Clones are partly lost; checked studies trace under half to an unresolved V gene and leave the rest unexplained. D and trimming were read from the DNA, whereas the V and J calls and clone size are those reported in that table. The sample has 120,000 or so clones on record, 70% to 80% of them singletons. Of the sample, about 8.3% is held by the ten largest clones.

The cohort was made up of about 670 healthy bone marrow donors. All cohort members were sampled while nominally healthy, although unrecorded immune exposures were likely present. The donor was CMV seropositive and was included in the group of 270 or so seropositive cohort members. Each donor provided a peripheral blood sample, and peripheral blood mononuclear cells were used for TCR beta sequencing. Genomic DNA extraction from the blood cell samples was performed with the Qiagen DNeasy Blood Extraction Kit. The V and J genes are TRBV4-1 and TRBJ2-7, and 10 junction bases match TRBD1. Material: PBMCs. The receptor's source is a woman aged 50 to 60 in good health and CMV-seropositive. The bases are TGCGCCAGCAGCCAAGGCGGGACAGGGGTTAGGCAGTACTTC. It is translated as CASSQGGTGVRQYF.